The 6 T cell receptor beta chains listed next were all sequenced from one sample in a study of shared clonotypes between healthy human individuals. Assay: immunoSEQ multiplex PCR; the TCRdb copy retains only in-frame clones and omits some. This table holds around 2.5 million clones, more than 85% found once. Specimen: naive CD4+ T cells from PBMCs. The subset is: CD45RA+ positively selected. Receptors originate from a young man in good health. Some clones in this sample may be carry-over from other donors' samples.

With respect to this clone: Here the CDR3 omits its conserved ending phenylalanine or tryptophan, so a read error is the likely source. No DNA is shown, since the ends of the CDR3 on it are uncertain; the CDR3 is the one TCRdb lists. CDR3 sequence: CASTSGISPLRISL. The chain joins TRBV6-1 to TRBJ1-1. Germline CDR1 MNHNS, CDR2 SASEGT. Both ends counted, the CDR3 spans 14 residues.

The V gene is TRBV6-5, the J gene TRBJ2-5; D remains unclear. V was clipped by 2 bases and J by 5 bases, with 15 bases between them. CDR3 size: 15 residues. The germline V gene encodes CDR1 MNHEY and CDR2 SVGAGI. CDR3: CASSYQNDGWETQYF. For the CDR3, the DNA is TGTGCCAGCAGTTACCAGAACGACGGTTGGGAGACCCAGTACTTC.

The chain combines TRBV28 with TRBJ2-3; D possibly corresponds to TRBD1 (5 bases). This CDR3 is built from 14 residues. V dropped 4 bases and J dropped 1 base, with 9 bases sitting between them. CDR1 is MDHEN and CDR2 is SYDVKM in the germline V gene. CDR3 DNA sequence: TGTGCCAGCAGTTCCCAGACAGGCACAGATACGCAGTATTTT. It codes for CASSSQTGTDTQYF. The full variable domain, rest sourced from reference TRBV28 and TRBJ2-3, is DVKVTQSSRYLVKRTGEKVFLECVQDMDHENMFWYRQDPGLGLRLIYFSYDVKMKEKGDIPEGYSVSREKKERFSLILESASTNQTSMYLCASSSQTGTDTQYFGPGTRLTVL.

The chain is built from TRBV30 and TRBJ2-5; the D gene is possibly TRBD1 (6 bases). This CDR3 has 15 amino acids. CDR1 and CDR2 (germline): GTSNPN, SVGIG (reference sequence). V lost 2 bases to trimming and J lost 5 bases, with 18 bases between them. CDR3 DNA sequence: TGTGCCTGGAGTCGTCGATCAGGGGTATCCGAGACCCAGTACTTC. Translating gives CAWSRRSGVSETQYF.

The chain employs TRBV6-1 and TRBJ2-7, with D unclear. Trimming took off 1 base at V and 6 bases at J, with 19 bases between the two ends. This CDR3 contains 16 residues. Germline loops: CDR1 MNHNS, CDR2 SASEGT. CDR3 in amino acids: CASSEGSPQAAREQYF. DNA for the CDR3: TGTGCCAGCAGTGAAGGGTCTCCCCAAGCAGCCCGCGAGCAGTACTTC.

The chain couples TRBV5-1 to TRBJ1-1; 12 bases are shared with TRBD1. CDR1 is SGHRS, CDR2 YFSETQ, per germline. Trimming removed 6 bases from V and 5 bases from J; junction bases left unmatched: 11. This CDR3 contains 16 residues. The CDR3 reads CASTQRGQGASTEAFF. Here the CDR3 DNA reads TGCGCCAGCACCCAACGGGGACAGGGGGCGTCGACTGAAGCTTTCTTT.